This T cell receptor beta chain was retrieved from a study of T cell repertoires in cytomegalovirus infection. Study-wide findings and caveats: Ex vivo responses were dominated by HLA-C-restricted CMV-specific TCR beta clonotypes. Cumulative public TCR beta family frequency identified CMV carriers with the relevant HLA.

Germline values: CDR1 MNHEY, CDR2 SVGEGT. Trimming stripped 10 bases from V and 8 bases from J, with 21 bases between. The CDR3 totals 14 residues. TCRdb itself ran the reads through MiXCR, one entry per CDR3 protein. The table has 400,000 to 600,000 distinct CDR3 sequences, about 42% seen once. On this clonotype: Its antigen is as yet unknown.

Sequenced here: cultured PBMCs, sampled from culture after CMV antigen stimulation. The chain joins TRBV6-2 or TRBV6-3 to TRBJ2-1; tentatively, D is TRBD1 (8 bases). This sequence was found in a human donor in good health (CMV status not recorded). Some clones in this sample may be carry-over from other donors' samples. The CDR3 region is CATQGAGVSDEQFF. CDR3 in DNA: TGTGCCACCCAGGGGGCGGGGGTCAGCGATGAGCAGTTCTTC.